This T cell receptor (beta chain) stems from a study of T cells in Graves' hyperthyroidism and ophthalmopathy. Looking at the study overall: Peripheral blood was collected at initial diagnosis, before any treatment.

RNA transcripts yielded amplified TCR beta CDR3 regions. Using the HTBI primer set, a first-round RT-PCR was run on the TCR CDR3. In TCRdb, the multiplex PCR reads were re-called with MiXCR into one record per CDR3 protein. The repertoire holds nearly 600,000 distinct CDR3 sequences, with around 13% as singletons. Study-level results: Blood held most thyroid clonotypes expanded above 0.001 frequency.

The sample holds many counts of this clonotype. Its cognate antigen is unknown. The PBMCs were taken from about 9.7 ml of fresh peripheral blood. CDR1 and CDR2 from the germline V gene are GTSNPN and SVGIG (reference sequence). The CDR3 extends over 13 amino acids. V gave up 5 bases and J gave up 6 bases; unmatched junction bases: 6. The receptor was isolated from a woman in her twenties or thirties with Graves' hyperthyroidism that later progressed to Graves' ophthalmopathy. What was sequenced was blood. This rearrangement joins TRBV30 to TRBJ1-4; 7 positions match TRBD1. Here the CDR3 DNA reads TGTGCCTGGCGGACAGGAGAGGATGAAAAACTGTTTTTT. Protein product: CAWRTGEDEKLFF.